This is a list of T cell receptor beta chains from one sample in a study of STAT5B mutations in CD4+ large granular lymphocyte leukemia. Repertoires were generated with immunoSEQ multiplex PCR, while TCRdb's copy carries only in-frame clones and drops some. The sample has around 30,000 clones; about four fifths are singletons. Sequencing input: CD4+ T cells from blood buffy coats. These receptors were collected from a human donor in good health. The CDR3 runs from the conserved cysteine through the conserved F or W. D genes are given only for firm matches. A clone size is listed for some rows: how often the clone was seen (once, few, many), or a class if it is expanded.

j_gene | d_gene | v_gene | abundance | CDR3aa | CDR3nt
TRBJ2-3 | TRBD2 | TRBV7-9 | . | CASSLYGLAGAADTQYF | TGTGCCAGCAGCTTATACGGACTAGCGGGAGCAGCCGATACGCAGTATTTT
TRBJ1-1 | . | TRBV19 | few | CASSRKSNTEAFF | TGTGCCAGTTCTCGTAAATCGAACACTGAAGCTTTCTTT
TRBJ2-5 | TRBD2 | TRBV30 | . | CASLPSGRAQETQYF | TGTGCGTCCCTGCCTAGCGGGAGGGCCCAAGAGACCCAGTACTTC
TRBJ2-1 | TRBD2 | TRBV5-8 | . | CASSPGLAVGFEQFF | TGTGCCAGCAGCCCCGGACTAGCGGTGGGGTTTGAGCAGTTCTTC
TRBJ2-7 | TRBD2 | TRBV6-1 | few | CASRNFSRLAGVRYF | TGTGCCAGCAGGAACTTTTCCAGACTAGCGGGAGTACGGTACTTC
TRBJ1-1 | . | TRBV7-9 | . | CASSLMGVLGRQNTEAFF | TGTGCCAGCAGCTTAATGGGCGTTCTCGGACGCCAGAACACTGAAGCTTTCTTT
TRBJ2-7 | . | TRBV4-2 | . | CASSQETRGYEQYF | TGTGCCAGCAGCCAAGAGACCCGAGGCTACGAGCAGTACTTC
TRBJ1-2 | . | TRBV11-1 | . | CASSNRDGLYGYTF | TGTGCCAGCAGCAACCGGGACGGACTGTATGGCTACACCTTC
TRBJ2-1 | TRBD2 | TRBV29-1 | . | CSVVNLAGKNEQFF | TGCAGCGTTGTAAATCTAGCGGGGAAAAATGAGCAGTTCTTC
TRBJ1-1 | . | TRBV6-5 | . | CASSSGPEAFF | TGTGCCAGCAGTTCGGGTCCTGAAGCTTTCTTT
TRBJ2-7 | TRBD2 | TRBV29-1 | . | CSVVTSGSFNEQYF | TGCAGCGTGGTGACTAGCGGGAGTTTCAACGAGCAGTACTTC
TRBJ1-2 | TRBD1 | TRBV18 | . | CASAETGQANYGYTF | TGTGCCAGCGCAGAGACGGGACAGGCTAACTATGGCTACACCTTC
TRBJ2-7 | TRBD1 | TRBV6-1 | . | CASSDYRGQFSYEQYF | TGTGCCAGCAGTGACTACAGGGGGCAGTTTTCCTACGAGCAGTACTTC
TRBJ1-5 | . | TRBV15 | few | CATSRAGTGPSNQPQHF | TGTGCCACCAGCAGAGCCGGAACAGGGCCGAGCAATCAGCCCCAGCATTTT
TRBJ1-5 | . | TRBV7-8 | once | CASSSGLQGPQHF | TGTGCCAGCAGCTCTGGGCTACAGGGGCCCCAGCATTTT
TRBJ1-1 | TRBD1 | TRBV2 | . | CARSGGPANTEAFF | TGTGCCAGATCAGGGGGACCGGCGAACACTGAAGCTTTCTTT
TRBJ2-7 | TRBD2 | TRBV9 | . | CASSPQSRGAAYEQYF | TGTGCCAGCAGCCCCCAATCGCGGGGGGCGGCCTACGAGCAGTACTTC
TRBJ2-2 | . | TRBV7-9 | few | CASSFWAVANTGELFF | TGTGCCAGCAGCTTTTGGGCGGTCGCGAACACCGGGGAGCTGTTTTTT
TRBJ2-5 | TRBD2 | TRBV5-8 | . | CASSLGGGRGLVETQYF | TGTGCCAGCAGCCTTGGCGGGGGTCGGGGCCTGGTAGAGACCCAGTACTTC
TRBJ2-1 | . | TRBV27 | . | CASSLGPHASSYNEQFF | TGTGCCAGCAGTTTGGGCCCTCACGCCAGCTCCTACAATGAGCAGTTCTTC
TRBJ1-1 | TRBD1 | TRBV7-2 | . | CASSLAEGATEAFF | TGTGCCAGCAGCTTAGCGGAGGGGGCCACTGAAGCTTTCTTT
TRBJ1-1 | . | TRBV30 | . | CAWSVGLISTEAFF | TGTGCCTGGAGTGTAGGGCTGATAAGCACTGAAGCTTTCTTT
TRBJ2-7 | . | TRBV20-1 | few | CSARGIHEQYF | TGCAGTGCTAGAGGGATCCACGAGCAGTACTTC
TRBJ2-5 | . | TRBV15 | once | CATSRDQIGHGKETQYF | TGTGCCACCAGCAGAGATCAAATAGGTCATGGTAAAGAGACCCAGTACTTC
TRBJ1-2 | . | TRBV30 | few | CAWSGTGTPNTF | TGTGCCTGGAGTGGAACCGGGACACCGAACACCTTC
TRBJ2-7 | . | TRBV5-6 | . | CASSFGRVGTSVQYF | TGTGCCAGCAGCTTTGGCAGGGTTGGGACCTCGGTGCAGTACTTC
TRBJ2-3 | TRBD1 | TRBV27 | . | CASSFRGFKDRAFFTDTQYF | TGTGCCAGCAGTTTTCGGGGGTTTAAGGACAGGGCCTTTTTCACAGATACGCAGTATTTT
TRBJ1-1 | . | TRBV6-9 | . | CASSLTGRFSTEAFF | TGTGCCAGCAGTCTAACAGGGAGGTTCTCCACTGAAGCTTTCTTT
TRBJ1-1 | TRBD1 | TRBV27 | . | CASSLRAGGWAEAFF | TGTGCCAGCAGTCTTAGAGCAGGGGGTTGGGCTGAAGCTTTCTTT
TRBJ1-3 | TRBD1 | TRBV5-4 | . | CASSLGTGDGNTIYF | TGTGCCAGCAGCTTGGGGACAGGGGATGGAAACACCATATATTTT
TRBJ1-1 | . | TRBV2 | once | CASNQRTDRLAEAFF | TGTGCCAGCAATCAAAGAACGGACAGACTGGCTGAAGCTTTCTTT
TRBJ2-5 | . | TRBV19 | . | CASSRLGVRETQYF | TGTGCCAGTAGTAGGCTAGGGGTACGGGAGACCCAGTACTTC
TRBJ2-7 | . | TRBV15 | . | CATSRADRVSYEQYF | TGTGCCACCAGCAGAGCCGACAGAGTCTCCTACGAGCAGTACTTC
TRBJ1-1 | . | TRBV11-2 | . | CASRLGGWTEAFF | TGTGCCAGCAGGCTTGGGGGATGGACTGAAGCTTTCTTT
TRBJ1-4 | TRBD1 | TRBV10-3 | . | CAISEQKADRVGEKLFF | TGTGCCATCAGTGAGCAGAAAGCGGACAGGGTCGGTGAAAAACTGTTTTTT
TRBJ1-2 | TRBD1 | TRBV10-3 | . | CAIRTGEKNGYTF | TGTGCCATCAGGACAGGGGAGAAGAATGGCTACACCTTC
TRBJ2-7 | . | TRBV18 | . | CASSPVGTEQYF | TGTGCCAGCTCACCAGTAGGTACCGAGCAGTACTTC
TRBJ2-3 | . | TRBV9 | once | CASSVGRADTQYF | TGTGCCAGCAGCGTCGGAAGGGCAGATACGCAGTATTTT
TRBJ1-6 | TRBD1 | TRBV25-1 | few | CASSQYGTGYSPLHF | TGTGCCAGCTCTCAATACGGGACAGGGTATTCACCCCTCCACTTT
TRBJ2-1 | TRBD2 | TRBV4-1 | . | CASSQGSGVGSYNEQFF | TGCGCCAGCAGCCAGGGGAGCGGGGTGGGCTCCTACAATGAGCAGTTCTTC
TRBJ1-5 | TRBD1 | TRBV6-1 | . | CASSPWTGRNQPQHF | TGTGCCAGCAGTCCCTGGACAGGGCGCAATCAGCCCCAGCATTTT
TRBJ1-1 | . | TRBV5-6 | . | CASALQGPNTEAFF | TGTGCCAGCGCATTACAGGGACCCAACACTGAAGCTTTCTTT
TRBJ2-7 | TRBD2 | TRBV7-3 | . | CWGTSGSGDYEQYF | TGTTGGGGGACTAGCGGGAGTGGGGACTACGAGCAGTACTTC
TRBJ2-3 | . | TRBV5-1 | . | CASSLQPDTQYF | TGCGCCAGCAGCTTGCAACCAGATACGCAGTATTTT
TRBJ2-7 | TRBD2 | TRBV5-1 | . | CASSPRTSGGFSGYEQYF | TGCGCCAGCAGTCCCCGGACTAGCGGGGGATTCTCGGGGTACGAGCAGTACTTC
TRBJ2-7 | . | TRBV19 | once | CASSISGRGYEQYF | TGTGCCAGTAGTATAAGTGGCAGGGGATACGAGCAGTACTTC
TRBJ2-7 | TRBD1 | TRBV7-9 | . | CASSLDDRADYEQYF | TGTGCCAGCAGCTTAGATGACAGGGCCGATTACGAGCAGTACTTC